This TCR beta chain was sequenced during a study of blood T cell repertoires in COVID-19. This clone was seen more than once but under ten times. Only in-frame clones appear in the TCRdb table, and some are missing; sequencing was by immunoSEQ multiplex PCR. Of about 120,000 clones in the sample, over 75% were seen once. The CDR3 is 15 amino acids. Germline lookup yields CDR1 SGHRS and CDR2 YFSETQ. The V end lost 0 bases, the J end lost 4 bases, and 12 bases lay between the germline ends. This chain connects TRBV5-1 to TRBJ2-3; a possible D gene is TRBD2 (5 bases). Material for sequencing was peripheral blood. This TCR derives from a human donor with active COVID-19. The donor label of this sample is uncertain. CDR3 in DNA: TGCGCCAGCAGCTTGGCGGGGATGGTGGCAGATACGCAGTATTTT. It specifies CASSLAGMVADTQYF.